Following are 26 T cell receptor beta chains from one sample sequenced in a study of blood T cell repertoires in COVID-19. Here immunoSEQ multiplex PCR was the method, and the copy in TCRdb shows in-frame clones only, minus some. The top ten hold under 8% of the sample, which has about 130,000 clones, 65% to 90% seen once. What was sequenced was peripheral blood. All receptors come from an elderly man with active or convalescent COVID-19.

The rearrangement links TRBV7-6 to TRBJ2-3; maybe TRBD2 (5 bases). The CDR3 consists of 15 residues. From germline, CDR1 is SGHVS and CDR2 FNYEAQ. V was shortened by 5 bases and J by 2 bases, with 14 bases between the two germline ends. The CDR3 coding sequence is TGTGCCAGCAGCCCCGCTCGGGGTTTCACAGATACGCAGTATTTT. As protein: CASSPARGFTDTQYF.

The chain has TRBV5-8 and TRBJ2-3; 13 bases are a match to TRBD2. The junction had 13 bases not matched to a gene; V was cut back by 4 bases and J by 2 bases. This CDR3 has 19 amino acids. Germline loops: CDR1 SGHTS, CDR2 YDEGEE. CDR3 residues: CASSAIALAGGKYTDTQYF. The CDR3 nucleotides are TGTGCCAGCAGCGCCATCGCACTAGCGGGGGGGAAATACACAGATACGCAGTATTTT.

The rearrangement links TRBV7-9 to TRBJ2-5; TRBD2 might be the D (6 bases). The V end lost 0 bases, the J end lost 4 bases, and 15 bases lay between the germline ends. The length of the CDR3 is 16 residues. Germline V CDR1 and CDR2: SEHNR, FQNEAQ (reference sequence). For the CDR3, the DNA is TGTGCCAGCAGCTTAGCGGCGGGACTGGTCGCAGAGACCCAGTACTTC. Residues: CASSLAAGLVAETQYF.

This chain links TRBV7-3 with TRBJ2-3; TRBD2 agrees at 13 bases. CDR1 SGHTA and CDR2 FQGTGA come from the germline V gene. V was pared by 8 bases and J by 7 bases, with 21 bases of the junction left unmatched. The CDR3 totals 19 residues. The CDR3 spells CASPEGLAGSGPVQYTQYF. The CDR3 nucleotides are TGTGCCAGCCCCGAGGGACTAGCGGGGTCGGGCCCCGTTCAATATACGCAGTATTTT. The variable domain in full, completed from reference TRBV7-3 and TRBJ2-3, reads GAGVSQTPSNKVTEKGKYVELRCDPISGHTALYWYRQSLGQGPEFLIYFQGTGAADDSGLPNDRFFAVRPEGSVSTLKIQRTERGDSAVYLCASPEGLAGSGPVQYTQYFGPGTRLTVL.

CDR3 in amino acids: CASSYSYRTRLRAEAYF. CDR3 DNA: TGTGCCAGCAGTTACTCGTACCGAACTCGTCTGAGGGCGGAGGCGTACTTC. V and J are TRBV6-7 and TRBJ2-7, with D possibly being TRBD2 (5 bases). TRBV6-7 is an ORF, and what it does is uncertain. V was clipped by 0 bases and J by 12 bases, with 27 bases between them. The length of the CDR3 is 17 residues.

V gene TRBV3-1 (or the pseudogene TRBV3-2) combines with J gene TRBJ1-5; D might be TRBD1 (6 bases). Germline V gives CDR1 LGHDT, CDR2 YNNKEL (reference sequence). There are 14 residues in the CDR3. V lost 5 bases to trimming and J lost 3 bases, with 11 bases between them. In DNA form, the CDR3 reads TGTGCCAGCAGCGAACAGGGCTACAATCAGCCCCAGCATTTT. This codes for CASSEQGYNQPQHF.

In its sample, this clone was seen a few times. The chain is built from TRBV28 and TRBJ2-7; 14 nucleotides align to TRBD2. The J segment lost 6 bases and the V segment lost 7 bases, leaving 5 bases of the junction unmatched. This CDR3 has 14 amino acids. Germline V gene lookup returns CDR1 MDHEN and CDR2 SYDVKM. The CDR3 nucleotides read TGTGCCAGCATCAAAGGACTAGCGGGAGGCGAGCAGTACTTC. Encoded protein: CASIKGLAGGEQYF.

J is TRBJ1-1 and V is TRBV7-9; possible D gene TRBD1, 5 bases. Trimming stripped 5 bases from V and 8 bases from J, with 15 bases between. Germline V gene sequence: CDR1 SEHNR, CDR2 FQNEAQ (reference sequence). CDR3 length: 13 residues. The CDR3 sequence: CASSPWGEKEAFF. CDR3 DNA: TGTGCCAGCAGCCCCTGGGGGGAAAAAGAAGCTTTCTTT.

J is TRBJ2-1 and V is TRBV7-2, with 12 bases fitting TRBD2. CDR3 length: 18 amino acids. Germline V gene data show CDR1 as SGHTA and CDR2 as FQGNSA. With 2 bases clipped from V and 5 bases from J, the junction kept 10 bases outside the gene matches. In nucleotides, the CDR3 is TGTGCCAGCAGCTTACCCCGCCCACCTAGCGGGAGGGACAATGAGCAGTTCTTC. It translates to CASSLPRPPSGRDNEQFF.

The DNA for the CDR3 is TGTGCCAGCAGTTACAAATTGAGTTCTGCCCCCTACGAGCAGTACTTC. Encoded protein: CASSYKLSSAPYEQYF. The chain uses TRBV6-5 and TRBJ2-7; no firm D call. CDR1 MNHEY and CDR2 SVGAGI come from the germline V gene. The CDR3 consists of 16 residues. V dropped 2 bases and J dropped 2 bases, with 16 bases sitting between them.

V is TRBV5-1 and J is TRBJ2-3; TRBD2 agrees at 8 bases. The V and J ends lost 3 bases and 2 bases, in that order; junction bases with no gene match: 5. There are 15 residues in the CDR3. Germline V gene sequence: CDR1 SGHRS, CDR2 YFSETQ. The CDR3 here is CASSSGGGSTDTQYF. The CDR3 nucleotides read TGCGCCAGCAGCTCCGGGGGGGGGTCCACAGATACGCAGTATTTT. The full variable domain, rest sourced from reference TRBV5-1 and TRBJ2-3, is KAGVTQTPRYLIKTRGQQVTLSCSPISGHRSVSWYQQTPGQGLQFLFEYFSETQRNKGNFPGRFSGRQFSNSRSEMNVSTLELGDSALYLCASSSGGGSTDTQYFGPGTRLTVL.

This chain connects TRBV6-6 to TRBJ1-5, with D hard to call. The germline V and J ends were trimmed by 7 bases and 2 bases, with 12 bases remaining between them. CDR3 size: 14 residues. Germline CDR1 is MNHNY and CDR2 is SVGAGI (reference sequence). The CDR3 coding sequence is TGTGCCAGCAATAACGGGTTTGGCAATCAGCCCCAGCATTTT. Translation: CASNNGFGNQPQHF.

This chain joins TRBV6-6 and TRBJ1-2; possible D gene TRBD1, 5 bases. V was pared by 2 bases and J by 8 bases, with 21 bases between. The CDR3 totals 16 residues. CDR1 is MNHNY and CDR2 is SVGAGI in the germline V gene (reference sequence). The CDR3, as DNA: TGTGCCAGCAGTTACGTGTCGGGAGGGGAAGGCTGGGGCTACACCTTC. It encodes CASSYVSGGEGWGYTF.

The gene calls are TRBV7-6 and TRBJ2-7, with a weak D call TRBD1 (5 bases). The V gene's germline CDR1 is SGHVS and CDR2 FNYEAQ. Trimming removed 4 bases from V and 2 bases from J, with 9 bases in between. The CDR3 contains 13 residues. The CDR3 DNA reads TGTGCCAGCAGCTCCCAGGGCCCCTACGAGCAGTACTTC. Protein: CASSSQGPYEQYF.

The chain uses TRBV2 and TRBJ2-5; 14 bases map to TRBD2. CDR3 length: 16 residues. With 7 bases clipped from V and 0 bases from J, the junction kept 4 bases outside the gene matches. Germline V CDR1 and CDR2: SNHLY, FYNNEI. CDR3 amino acids: CASKRLAGGYQETQYF. In DNA, the CDR3 is TGTGCCAGCAAACGACTAGCGGGGGGGTACCAAGAGACCCAGTACTTC.

The chain employs TRBV30 and TRBJ2-2; tentatively, D is TRBD1 (8 bases). Germline values: CDR1 GTSNPN, CDR2 SVGIG (reference sequence). Trimming cost V 1 base and J 7 bases, with 16 bases left between them. The CDR3 runs to 15 residues. CDR3 bases: TGTGCCTGGAGTGCAGGACAGGGAGGGATCGGGGAGCTGTTTTTT. This gives the protein CAWSAGQGGIGELFF.

The V call is TRBV19, the J call TRBJ1-1; the match to TRBD1 covers 7 bases. Unmatched junction bases numbered 4, after V lost 3 bases and J lost 3 bases. In germline, CDR1 is LNHDA, CDR2 SQIVND (reference sequence). CDR3 length: 14 residues. This CDR3 reads CASSINRGYTEAFF. CDR3 DNA sequence: TGTGCCAGTAGTATCAACAGGGGTTACACTGAAGCTTTCTTT.

The rearrangement uses TRBV4-1 and TRBJ2-3; 11 nucleotides line up with TRBD2. J was trimmed by 4 bases and V by 1 base; bases with no gene match: 10. The CDR3 runs to 18 residues. Germline CDR1 is MGHRA and CDR2 is YSYEKL. CDR3 nucleotide sequence: TGCGCCAGCAGCCAAGCCCCCCTGCTAGCGGGAGGTCCAGATACGCAGTATTTT. Amino acids: CASSQAPLLAGGPDTQYF.

This sequence joins TRBV7-2 and TRBJ1-5, with TRBD1 identical over 8 bases. CDR3 size: 16 residues. From germline, CDR1 is SGHTA and CDR2 FQGNSA. V lost 2 bases to trimming and J lost 2 bases; unmatched junction nucleotides: 5. CDR3 sequence reads: CASSLSSGGGNQPQHF. In DNA, the CDR3 is TGTGCCAGCAGCTTATCTTCAGGGGGCGGCAATCAGCCCCAGCATTTT.

The table lists this clone with a count of one. This chain uses TRBV29-1 with TRBJ2-7; 12 bases fit TRBD2. Germline CDR1 reads SQVTM; CDR2 reads ANQGSEA. The V gene end was trimmed by 6 bases and the J gene end by 6 bases; junction bases not matched to a gene: 9. This CDR3 comprises 14 residues. CDR3 protein: CSVDMLAGGSEQYF. The DNA for the CDR3 is TGCAGCGTAGATATGCTAGCGGGAGGGTCCGAGCAGTACTTC.

The chain uses TRBV6-5 and TRBJ2-1, with 7 bases matching TRBD2. The V and J ends lost 6 bases and 6 bases, in that order; junction bases with no gene match: 2. CDR3 length: 12 amino acids. Per germline, CDR1 MNHEY and CDR2 SVGAGI. The CDR3 bases are TGTGCCAGCAGAGGGACTACCAATGAGCAGTTCTTC. Translation: CASRGTTNEQFF.

This chain's CDR3 is CAISEGATGQPQHF. The CDR3 DNA follows: TGTGCCATCAGTGAAGGAGCCACCGGGCAGCCCCAGCATTTT. The rearrangement joins TRBV10-3 to TRBJ1-5; D is undetermined. The CDR3 has 14 residues. V was shortened by 3 bases and J by 7 bases, with 13 bases between the two germline ends. Germline V gives CDR1 ENHRY, CDR2 SYGVKD.

This chain uses TRBV7-9 with TRBJ2-1; 7 nucleotides agree with TRBD2. With V trimmed by 1 base and J by 2 bases, 5 bases remained unmatched. This CDR3 region has 16 residues. CDR1 is SEHNR, CDR2 FQNEAQ, per germline (reference sequence). CDR3 nucleotides: TGTGCCAGCAGCTTAGGGTGGGAGGGCCCCTACAATGAGCAGTTCTTC. Its translation: CASSLGWEGPYNEQFF.

This clone has a handful of counts. The same CDR3 also results from other DNA sequences found in this sample. The chain carries TRBV24-1 and TRBJ2-1; 10 bases agree with TRBD2. This CDR3 has 13 amino acids. V shed 1 base, J shed 11 bases, and the junction held 1 base outside the gene matches. Germline-derived CDR1 and CDR2 are KGHDR and SFDVKD. The CDR3 spells CATSDLTSGKQFF. The CDR3 DNA is TGTGCCACCAGTGATTTAACTAGCGGGAAGCAGTTCTTC.

The CDR3 region has the DNA TGTGCCAGCACCCGGGGGGGGAGGGGGATCCACGAGCAGTACTTC. Protein: CASTRGGRGIHEQYF. V gene TRBV6-6 combines with J gene TRBJ2-7; 8 bases align to TRBD2. The CDR3 is made up of 15 amino acids. The ends lost 7 bases at V and 5 bases at J; junction bases unmatched: 13. CDR1 is MNHNY and CDR2 is SVGAGI in the germline V gene (reference sequence).

The chain uses TRBV5-8 and TRBJ2-7, with 9 bases aligning to TRBD1. This CDR3 spans 18 amino acids. Trimming took 4 bases from V and 6 from J; bases not matched to a gene: 20. The germline CDR1 and CDR2 sequences are SGHTS and YDEGEE. The CDR3 coding sequence is TGTGCCAGCAGCCCCGGACAGGGGAGCAGAGGGGGGGCCCTCGAGCAGTACTTC. Translated, it gives CASSPGQGSRGGALEQYF.